The present T cell receptor beta chain was sequenced within a study of radiation and T cells in renal cell carcinoma. Data came from immunoSEQ multiplex PCR; TCRdb stores just in-frame clones and leaves some out. This table has about 150,000 clones, over 80% appearing once. This clone was seen more than once but under ten times. Time point meaning: blood 2 weeks post-SBRT. Regarding treatment: 15 Gy SBRT to primary tumor, nephrectomy 4 weeks later. This receptor was taken from a woman between 50 and 59 years old with renal cell carcinoma. Sequences were derived from blood, sampled from a patient whose treatment included radiotherapy and nephrectomy.

The CDR3 reads CASRWEAANTEAFF. CDR3 DNA sequence: TGTGCCAGTAGGTGGGAGGCCGCCAACACTGAAGCTTTCTTT. V is TRBV19 and J is TRBJ1-1; unclear D gene. The CDR3 length is 14 residues. Germline V gene lookup returns CDR1 LNHDA and CDR2 SQIVND (reference sequence). V was cut by 6 bases and J by 2 bases, with 13 bases left in between.